What follows describes a single TCR beta chain. The antigen is undetermined. This entry comes from a study of tissue T cells after allogeneic stem cell transplantation. Study-wide results and limits: Alloreactivity or antigen specificity of tissue TCRs was not determined; some clones might be host cells. Few T cell clones were shared across patients, but motif clusters showed tissue-specific shared signatures. Sampling depth was limited, and the cohort was small and clinically varied.

Median post-mortem interval was over nine hours for GI, liver, skin and lymphoid tissues. The method was immunoSEQ multiplex PCR; TCRdb's version includes in-frame clones alone and lacks a portion of them. The table lists several thousand clones, roughly two thirds of them singletons. Trimming took 5 bases from V and 4 from J; bases not matched to a gene: 8. The germline gives CDR1 GTSNPN, CDR2 SVGIG (reference sequence). The CDR3 extends over 14 amino acids. V and J are TRBV30 and TRBJ2-7, with 10 positions matching TRBD1. This clonotype was obtained from a woman between 18 and 55 years old with breast cancer. The sample was tissue from the rectum, taken at autopsy. CDR3 protein: CAWGAGQGTYEQYF. The CDR3 coding sequence is TGTGCCTGGGGAGCGGGACAGGGGACGTACGAGCAGTACTTC. Full variable domain (rest looked up from reference TRBV30 and TRBJ2-7): SQTIHQWPATLVQPVGSPLSLECTVEGTSNPNLYWYRQAAGRGLQLLFYSVGIGQISSEVPQNLSASRPQDRQFILSSKKLLLSDSGFYLCAWGAGQGTYEQYFGPGTRLTVT.